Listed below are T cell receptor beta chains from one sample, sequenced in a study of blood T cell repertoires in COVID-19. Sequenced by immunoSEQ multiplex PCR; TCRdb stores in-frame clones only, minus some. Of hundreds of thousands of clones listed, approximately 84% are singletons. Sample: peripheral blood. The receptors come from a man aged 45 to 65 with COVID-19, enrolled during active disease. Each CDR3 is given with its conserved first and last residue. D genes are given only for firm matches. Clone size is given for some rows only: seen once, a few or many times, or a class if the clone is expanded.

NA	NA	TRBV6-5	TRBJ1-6	TGTGCCAGCAGCCTACAGAATTCACCCCTCCACTTT	CASSLQNSPLHF
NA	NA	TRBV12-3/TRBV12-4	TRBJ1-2	TGTGCCAGCAGTTTATCGGGGGGCTACACCTTC	CASSLSGGYTF
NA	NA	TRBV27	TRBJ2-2	TGTGCCAGCAGTTCTTTTGGGGGCAGCGACACCGGGGAGCTGTTTTTT	CASSSFGGSDTGELFF
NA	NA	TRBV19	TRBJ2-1	TGTGCCAGTAGGCCTCGAGTAGCGGACTACAATGAGCAGTTCTTC	CASRPRVADYNEQFF
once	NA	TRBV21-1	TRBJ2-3	TGTGCCAGCAGCACTCTAGCGGGGAGAGCCTGCACAGATACGCAGTATTTT	CASSTLAGRACTDTQYF
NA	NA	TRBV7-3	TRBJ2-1	TGTGCCAGCAGCTTATGGGGAGGCCCCTACAATGAGCAGTTCTTC	CASSLWGGPYNEQFF
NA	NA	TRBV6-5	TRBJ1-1	TGTGCCAGTTATCAGCGGGGCACTGAAGCTTTCTTT	CASYQRGTEAFF
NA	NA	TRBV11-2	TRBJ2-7	TGTGCCAGCAGCTTCCGTCTAACGGAGCTAACCTACGAGCAGTACTTC	CASSFRLTELTYEQYF
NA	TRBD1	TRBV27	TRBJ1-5	TGTGCCAGCAGTGGGACAGGGCTTCAGCCCCAGCATTTT	CASSGTGLQPQHF
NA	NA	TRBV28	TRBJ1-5	TGTGCCAGCAGGGGCCCAACTTTGGGCAATCAGCCCCAGCATTTT	CASRGPTLGNQPQHF